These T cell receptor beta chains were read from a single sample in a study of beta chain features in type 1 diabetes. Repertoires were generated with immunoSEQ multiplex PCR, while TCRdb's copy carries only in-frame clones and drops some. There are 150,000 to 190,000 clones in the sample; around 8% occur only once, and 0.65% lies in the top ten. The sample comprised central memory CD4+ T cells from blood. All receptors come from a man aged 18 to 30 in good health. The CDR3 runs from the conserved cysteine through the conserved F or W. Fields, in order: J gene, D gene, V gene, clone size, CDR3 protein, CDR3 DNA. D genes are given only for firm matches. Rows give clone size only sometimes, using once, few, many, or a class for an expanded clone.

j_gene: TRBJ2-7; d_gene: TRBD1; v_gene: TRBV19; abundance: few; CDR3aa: CASSPSTGDSYEQYF; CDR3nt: TGTGCCAGTAGTCCATCGACAGGGGACTCCTACGAGCAGTACTTC
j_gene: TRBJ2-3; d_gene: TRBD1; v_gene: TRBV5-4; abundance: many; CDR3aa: CASSLARTGATDTQYF; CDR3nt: TGTGCCAGCAGCTTGGCCAGGACAGGGGCCACAGATACGCAGTATTTT
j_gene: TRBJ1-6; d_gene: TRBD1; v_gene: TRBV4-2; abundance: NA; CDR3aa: CASSQDAIAQGGSYNSPLHF; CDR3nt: TGTGCCAGCAGCCAAGACGCAATTGCACAGGGGGGGAGTTATAATTCACCCCTCCACTTT
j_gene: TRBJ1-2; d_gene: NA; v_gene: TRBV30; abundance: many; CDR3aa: CAWSVHSYANYGYTF; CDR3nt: TGTGCCTGGAGTGTGCACTCATATGCTAACTATGGCTACACCTTC
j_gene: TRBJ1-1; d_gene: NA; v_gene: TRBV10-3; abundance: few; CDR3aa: CAIGKTGPNTEAFF; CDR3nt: TGTGCCATCGGAAAAACAGGCCCGAACACTGAAGCTTTCTTT
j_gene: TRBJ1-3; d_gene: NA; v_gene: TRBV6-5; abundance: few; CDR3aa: CASSFATASGNTIYF; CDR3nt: TGTGCCAGCAGCTTTGCGACAGCGTCTGGAAACACCATATATTTT
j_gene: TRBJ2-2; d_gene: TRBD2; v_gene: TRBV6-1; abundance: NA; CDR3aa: CASKPTSVSTGELFF; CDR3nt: TGTGCCAGCAAACCGACTAGCGTTTCAACCGGGGAGCTGTTTTTT
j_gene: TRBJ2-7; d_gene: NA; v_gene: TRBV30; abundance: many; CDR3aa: CAWSGGTYEQYF; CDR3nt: TGTGCCTGGAGTGGAGGGACCTACGAGCAGTACTTC
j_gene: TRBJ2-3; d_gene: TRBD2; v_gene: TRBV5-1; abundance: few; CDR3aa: CASSRGLAGARDTQYF; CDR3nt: TGCGCCAGCAGCAGGGGACTAGCCGGGGCGAGAGATACGCAGTATTTT
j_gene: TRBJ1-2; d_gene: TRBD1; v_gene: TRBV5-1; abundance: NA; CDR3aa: CASSPGTGSTGYTF; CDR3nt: TGCGCCAGCAGCCCCGGGACAGGGTCTACTGGCTACACCTTC
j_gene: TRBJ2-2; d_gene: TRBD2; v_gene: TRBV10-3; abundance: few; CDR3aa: CAISLAALGTGELFF; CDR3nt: TGTGCCATCAGTCTAGCGGCCCTGGGCACCGGGGAGCTGTTTTTT
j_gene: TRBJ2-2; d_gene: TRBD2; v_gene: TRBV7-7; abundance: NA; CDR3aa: CASSLTGGTGELFF; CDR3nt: TGTGCCAGCAGCTTAACGGGGGGAACCGGGGAGCTGTTTTTT
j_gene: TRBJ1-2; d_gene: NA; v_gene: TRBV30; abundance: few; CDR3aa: CAWSSIRESGYTF; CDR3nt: TGTGCCTGGAGTTCTATCAGGGAATCTGGCTACACCTTC
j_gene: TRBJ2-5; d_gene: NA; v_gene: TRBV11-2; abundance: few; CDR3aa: CASSLRGGHQETQYF; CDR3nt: TGTGCCAGCAGCCTTCGTGGAGGGCATCAAGAGACCCAGTACTTC
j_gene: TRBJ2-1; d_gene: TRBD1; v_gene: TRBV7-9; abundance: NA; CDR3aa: CASSLGQGRRWGAHAEQFF; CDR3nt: TGTGCCAGCAGCTTAGGACAGGGAAGACGATGGGGTGCTCACGCTGAGCAGTTCTTC
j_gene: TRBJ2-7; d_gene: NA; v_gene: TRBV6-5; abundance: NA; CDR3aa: CASSVPQDEQYF; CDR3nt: TGTGCCAGCTCCGTACCTCAGGACGAGCAGTACTTC
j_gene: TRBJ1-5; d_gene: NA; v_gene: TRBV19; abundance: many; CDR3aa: CASSGASLNQPQHF; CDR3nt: TGTGCCAGTAGTGGGGCGTCTCTGAATCAGCCCCAGCATTTT
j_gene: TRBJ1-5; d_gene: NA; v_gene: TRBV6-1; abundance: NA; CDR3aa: CASNNRVPSNQPQHF; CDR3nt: TGTGCCAGCAACAACCGTGTCCCTAGCAATCAGCCCCAGCATTTT
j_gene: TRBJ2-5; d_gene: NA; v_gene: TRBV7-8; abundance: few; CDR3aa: CASSLALGGPKTQYF; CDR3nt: TGTGCCAGCAGCTTAGCGTTGGGGGGGCCTAAGACCCAGTACTTC
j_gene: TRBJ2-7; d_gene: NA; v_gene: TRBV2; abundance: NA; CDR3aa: CASSEVPPGISYEQYF; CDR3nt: TGTGCCAGCAGTGAAGTCCCTCCAGGGATTTCCTACGAGCAGTACTTC
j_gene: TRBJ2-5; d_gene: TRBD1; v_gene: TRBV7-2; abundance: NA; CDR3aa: CASSLTGAGQTQYF; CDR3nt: TGTGCCAGCAGCCTTACAGGGGCCGGGCAGACCCAGTACTTC
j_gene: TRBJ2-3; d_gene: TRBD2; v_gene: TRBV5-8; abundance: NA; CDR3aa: CASSRLAGSDTQYF; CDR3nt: TGTGCCAGCAGCAGACTAGCGGGATCAGATACGCAGTATTTT
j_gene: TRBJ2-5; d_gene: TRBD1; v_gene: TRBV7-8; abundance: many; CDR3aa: CASSLGQADSLETQYF; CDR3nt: TGTGCCAGCAGCCTCGGACAGGCCGATTCCCTGGAGACCCAGTACTTC
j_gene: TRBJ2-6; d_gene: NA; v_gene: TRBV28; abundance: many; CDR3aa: CASRLGGPGANVLTF; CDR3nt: TGTGCCAGCAGGCTCGGGGGGCCTGGGGCCAACGTCCTGACTTTC
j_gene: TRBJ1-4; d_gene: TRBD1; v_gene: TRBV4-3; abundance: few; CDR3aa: CASSRSGTGGEKLFF; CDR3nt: TGCGCCAGCAGCCGATCCGGGACAGGGGGAGAAAAACTGTTTTTT
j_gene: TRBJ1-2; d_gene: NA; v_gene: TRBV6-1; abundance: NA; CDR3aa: CASSGSPNYGYTF; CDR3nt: TGTGCCAGCAGTGGTAGTCCAAACTATGGCTACACCTTC
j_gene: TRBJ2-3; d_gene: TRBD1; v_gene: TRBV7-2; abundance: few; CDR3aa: CASSLATGGPDTQYF; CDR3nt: TGTGCCAGCAGCCTTGCGACAGGGGGCCCAGATACGCAGTATTTT
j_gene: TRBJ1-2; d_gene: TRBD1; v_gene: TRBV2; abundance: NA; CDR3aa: CASSENPDRAYGYTF; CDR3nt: TGTGCCAGCAGTGAAAACCCGGACAGGGCCTATGGCTACACCTTC
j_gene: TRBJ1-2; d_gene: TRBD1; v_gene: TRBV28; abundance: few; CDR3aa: CASSTPGQRDGYTF; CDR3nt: TGTGCCAGCAGTACTCCGGGACAGAGAGATGGCTACACCTTC
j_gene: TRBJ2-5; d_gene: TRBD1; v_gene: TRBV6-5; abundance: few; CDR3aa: CASSGGTGSAKTQYF; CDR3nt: TGTGCCAGCAGTGGTGGGACAGGGTCGGCGAAGACCCAGTACTTC
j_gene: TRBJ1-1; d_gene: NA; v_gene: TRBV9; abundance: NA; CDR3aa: CASSVGAGLRGTEAFF; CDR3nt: TGTGCCAGCAGCGTAGGGGCAGGCCTAAGGGGCACTGAAGCTTTCTTT
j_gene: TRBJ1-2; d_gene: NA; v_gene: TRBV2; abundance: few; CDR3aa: CASSTSGGRGGYTF; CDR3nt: TGTGCCAGCAGCACTTCGGGGGGACGAGGCGGCTACACCTTC
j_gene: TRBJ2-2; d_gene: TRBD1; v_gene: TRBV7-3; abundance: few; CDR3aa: CASSPGTANTGELFF; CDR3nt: TGTGCCAGCAGCCCGGGGACAGCGAACACCGGGGAGCTGTTTTTT
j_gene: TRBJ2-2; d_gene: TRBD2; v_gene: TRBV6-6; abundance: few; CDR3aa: CASSYGSGETGELFF; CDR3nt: TGTGCCAGCAGTTACGGTAGCGGGGAGACCGGGGAGCTGTTTTTT
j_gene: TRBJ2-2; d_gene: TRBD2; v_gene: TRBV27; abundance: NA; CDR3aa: CASSLLAGAGELFF; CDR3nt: TGTGCCAGCAGTTTACTAGCGGGAGCCGGGGAGCTGTTTTTT
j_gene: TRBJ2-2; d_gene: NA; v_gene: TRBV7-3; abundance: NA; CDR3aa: CASSGTATGELFF; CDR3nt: TGTGCCAGCAGTGGCACCGCCACCGGGGAGCTGTTTTTT
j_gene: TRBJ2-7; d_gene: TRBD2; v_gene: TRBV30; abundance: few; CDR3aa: CAWSGESGSLSYEQYF; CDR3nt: TGTGCCTGGAGTGGGGAGAGCGGGAGTCTCTCCTACGAGCAGTACTTC
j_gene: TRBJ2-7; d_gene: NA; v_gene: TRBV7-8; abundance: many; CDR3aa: CASSPSGTPYEQYF; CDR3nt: TGTGCCAGCAGCCCATCCGGGACTCCCTACGAGCAGTACTTC
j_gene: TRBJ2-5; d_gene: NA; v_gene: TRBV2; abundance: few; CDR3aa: CASSLDTQETQYF; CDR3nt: TGTGCCAGCAGTTTGGACACCCAAGAGACCCAGTACTTC
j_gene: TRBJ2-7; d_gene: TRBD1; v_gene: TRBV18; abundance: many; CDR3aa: CASSPGQASYEQYF; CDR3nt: TGTGCCAGCTCACCGGGACAGGCCTCCTACGAGCAGTACTTC